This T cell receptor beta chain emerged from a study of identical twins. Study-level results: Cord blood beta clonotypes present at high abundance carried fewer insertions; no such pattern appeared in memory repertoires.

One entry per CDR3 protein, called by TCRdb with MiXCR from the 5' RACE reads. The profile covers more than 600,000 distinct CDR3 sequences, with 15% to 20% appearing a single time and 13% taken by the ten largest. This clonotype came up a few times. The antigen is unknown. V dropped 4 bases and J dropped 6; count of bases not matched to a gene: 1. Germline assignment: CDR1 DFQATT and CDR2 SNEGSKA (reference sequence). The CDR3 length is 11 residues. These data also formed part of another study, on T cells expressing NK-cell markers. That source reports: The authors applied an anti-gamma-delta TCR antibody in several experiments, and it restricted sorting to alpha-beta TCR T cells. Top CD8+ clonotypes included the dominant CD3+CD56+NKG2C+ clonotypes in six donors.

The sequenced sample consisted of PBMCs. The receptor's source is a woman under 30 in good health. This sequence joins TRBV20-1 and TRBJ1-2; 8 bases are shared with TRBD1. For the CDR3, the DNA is TGCAGTGCTAAGGACAGGGATGGCTACACCTTC. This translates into CSAKDRDGYTF.